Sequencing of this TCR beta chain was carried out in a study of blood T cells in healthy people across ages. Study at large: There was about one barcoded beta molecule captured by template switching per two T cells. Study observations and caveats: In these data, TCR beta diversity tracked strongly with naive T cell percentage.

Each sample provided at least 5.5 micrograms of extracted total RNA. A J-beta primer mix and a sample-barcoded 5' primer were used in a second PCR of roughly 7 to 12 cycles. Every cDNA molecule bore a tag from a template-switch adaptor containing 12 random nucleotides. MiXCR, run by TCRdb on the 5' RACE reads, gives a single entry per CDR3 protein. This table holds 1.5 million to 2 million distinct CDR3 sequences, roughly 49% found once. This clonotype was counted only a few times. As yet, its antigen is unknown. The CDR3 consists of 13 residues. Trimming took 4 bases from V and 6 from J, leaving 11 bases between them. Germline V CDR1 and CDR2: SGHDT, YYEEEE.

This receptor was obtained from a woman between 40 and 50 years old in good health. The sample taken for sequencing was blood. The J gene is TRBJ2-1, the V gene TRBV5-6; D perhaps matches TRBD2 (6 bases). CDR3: CASSLGTLNEQFF. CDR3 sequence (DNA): TGTGCCAGCAGCCTCGGGACTCTCAATGAGCAGTTCTTC.